Listed below are T cell receptor beta chains from one sample, sequenced in a study of Ad26.COV2.S vaccination and SARS-CoV-2 variants. TCRdb's copy holds only in-frame clones and misses some; the assay was immunoSEQ multiplex PCR. This sample has fewer than 400,000 clones, with more than 70% found just once. The sequenced sample was peripheral blood, obtained in a trial of Ad26.COV2.S vaccine versus placebo. The receptors shown here come from a person between 18 and 59 years old who received the Ad26.COV2.S COVID-19 vaccine or a placebo. Both conserved end residues are part of each CDR3. Some rows mark clone size as missing; the rest say once, few, many or name a class of expanded clone.

J gene | V gene | clone size | CDR3 protein
TRBJ2-3 | TRBV5-4 | - | CASSNGQLLEESPTDTQYF
TRBJ1-5 | TRBV2 | - | CASSGTFGNQPQHF
TRBJ1-5 | TRBV2 | few | CASSVRGRESNQPQHF
TRBJ1-5 | TRBV6-5 | - | CASSRDTHQPQHF
TRBJ1-5 | TRBV11-2 | few | CASSPPEGYSNQPQHF
TRBJ2-5 | TRBV3-1/TRBV3-2 | - | CASERGYYQETQYF
TRBJ1-5 | TRBV2 | - | CASSEDGRGNQPQHF
TRBJ2-2 | TRBV7-9 | many | CASSRLGLAGPTGELFF
TRBJ1-2 | TRBV7-8 | - | CASSQIDRRRYF
TRBJ1-5 | TRBV15 | once | CATSRDRARTGASFQPQHF
TRBJ1-5 | TRBV7-2 | - | CASSLEGQTWHQPQHF
TRBJ1-4 | TRBV7-2 | - | CASSLREKLFF
TRBJ2-7 | TRBV2 | - | CASSEEWGDSRSYEQYF
TRBJ1-2 | TRBV20-1 | - | CSAKAGYGYTF
TRBJ2-2 | TRBV14 | - | CASSTKNTGELFF
TRBJ2-7 | TRBV19 | few | CASIVPLVYEQYF
TRBJ1-3 | TRBV7-9 | - | CASSFVEASGNTIYF
TRBJ2-1 | TRBV27 | - | CASRRTGSLEERQFF
TRBJ2-7 | TRBV6-6 | once | CASSPGDRPYEQYF
TRBJ1-2 | TRBV6-6 | once | CASRRQGSDYGYTF
TRBJ1-1 | TRBV7-2 | - | CASSLFQGGTEAFF
TRBJ2-4 | TRBV5-6 | - | CASSLQGKRVAKNIQYF
TRBJ2-6 | TRBV10-3 | - | CAISWTGRSAGANVLTF
TRBJ2-5 | TRBV3-1/TRBV3-2 | once | CASSRSGGQETQYF
TRBJ2-1 | TRBV7-3 | - | CASSLTSARGQFF
TRBJ1-5 | TRBV7-8 | - | CASSSSGTARGRNQPQHF
TRBJ1-1 | TRBV7-9 | - | CASSPSRGGSTEAFF
TRBJ2-1 | TRBV18 | - | CASSPPGGNLNNEQFF
TRBJ2-4 | TRBV20-1 | - | CSASFPGGIAKNIQYF
TRBJ1-1 | TRBV29-1 | - | CSVVGQGAFF
TRBJ1-2 | TRBV7-9 | - | CASSPDSVYGYTF
TRBJ1-1 | TRBV5-1 | - | CASSLEPRIEAFF
TRBJ1-2 | TRBV6-5 | - | CASSGQGNYGYTF
TRBJ2-7 | TRBV5-1 | few | CASSPGTRRRDEQYF
TRBJ2-1 | TRBV6-5 | - | CASSRPDSRNEQFF
TRBJ2-2 | TRBV27 | - | CASSPYTGELFF
TRBJ1-5 | TRBV3-1/TRBV3-2 | - | CASSQALPGHNQPQHF
TRBJ1-3 | TRBV18 | - | CASSRTGDPGNTIYF
TRBJ1-1 | TRBV6-5 | - | CASTRDTEAFF
TRBJ1-4 | TRBV30 | - | CAWRRARNEKLFF
TRBJ1-5 | TRBV3-1/TRBV3-2 | - | CASSQDRGQPQHF
TRBJ1-3 | TRBV7-2 | - | CASSLLPGTRNTIYF
TRBJ2-1 | TRBV7-2 | - | CASSLKARAGSTYNEQFF
TRBJ2-3 | TRBV27 | - | CASSLAALSTDTQYF
TRBJ2-1 | TRBV25-1 | - | CASSPTGQPYNEQFF